The clone carrying this TCR beta chain came up a few times. Its antigen is not known. This sample is drawn from a study of identical twins. Study results and caveats: Models predicted too little out-of-frame TCR alpha sharing in monozygotic twins. Not following the same donors, the study drew its conclusions from cross-sectional statistical analysis.

Each cDNA held unique molecular identifiers, and template switching gave it a universal primer site. From the 5' RACE reads, TCRdb called clonotypes with MiXCR, one entry per CDR3 protein. The sample includes a few hundred thousand distinct CDR3 sequences, around 8% of them seen just once. V lost 6 bases, J lost 2 bases, and 3 bases stayed unmatched. This CDR3 has 12 residues. The V gene's germline CDR1 is DFQATT and CDR2 SNEGSKA (reference sequence). These data were also filed under a second study, of yellow fever vaccine responses in identical twins.

The TCR originated in a woman aged 18-35 years in good health. The gene calls are TRBV20-1 and TRBJ2-7; 8 nucleotides align to TRBD1. Sequenced sample: CD8+ T cells sorted from blood. Here the CDR3 reads CSAMDRAYEQYF. For the CDR3, the DNA is TGCAGTGCCATGGACAGGGCCTACGAGCAGTACTTC.